This T cell receptor (beta chain) was sequenced in a study of Ad26.COV2.S vaccination and SARS-CoV-2 variants. Germline V CDR1 and CDR2: DFQATT, SNEGSKA (reference sequence). V dropped 3 bases and J dropped 10 bases, with 13 bases sitting between them. The CDR3 totals 11 residues. The table came from immunoSEQ multiplex PCR; TCRdb's copy has only in-frame clones and leaves some out. Here the sample spans some 390,000 clones, about 89% being singletons. As to treatment: about 20 received Ad26.COV2.S at low or high dose, single or two shots; five or six received placebo; per-sample allocation not given. The samples date from day 63 after the first vaccine or placebo injection.

This receptor was obtained from a person between 18 and 65 years old who received the Ad26.COV2.S COVID-19 vaccine or a placebo. The chain recombines TRBV20-1 with TRBJ2-7; either TRBD1 or TRBD2 may fit D (6 bases each). The sample here was peripheral blood, taken in a trial of Ad26.COV2.S vaccine versus placebo. In DNA form, the CDR3 reads TGCAGTGCTAGTCCGGGGGCAGACCAGTACTTC. Translated: CSASPGADQYF.